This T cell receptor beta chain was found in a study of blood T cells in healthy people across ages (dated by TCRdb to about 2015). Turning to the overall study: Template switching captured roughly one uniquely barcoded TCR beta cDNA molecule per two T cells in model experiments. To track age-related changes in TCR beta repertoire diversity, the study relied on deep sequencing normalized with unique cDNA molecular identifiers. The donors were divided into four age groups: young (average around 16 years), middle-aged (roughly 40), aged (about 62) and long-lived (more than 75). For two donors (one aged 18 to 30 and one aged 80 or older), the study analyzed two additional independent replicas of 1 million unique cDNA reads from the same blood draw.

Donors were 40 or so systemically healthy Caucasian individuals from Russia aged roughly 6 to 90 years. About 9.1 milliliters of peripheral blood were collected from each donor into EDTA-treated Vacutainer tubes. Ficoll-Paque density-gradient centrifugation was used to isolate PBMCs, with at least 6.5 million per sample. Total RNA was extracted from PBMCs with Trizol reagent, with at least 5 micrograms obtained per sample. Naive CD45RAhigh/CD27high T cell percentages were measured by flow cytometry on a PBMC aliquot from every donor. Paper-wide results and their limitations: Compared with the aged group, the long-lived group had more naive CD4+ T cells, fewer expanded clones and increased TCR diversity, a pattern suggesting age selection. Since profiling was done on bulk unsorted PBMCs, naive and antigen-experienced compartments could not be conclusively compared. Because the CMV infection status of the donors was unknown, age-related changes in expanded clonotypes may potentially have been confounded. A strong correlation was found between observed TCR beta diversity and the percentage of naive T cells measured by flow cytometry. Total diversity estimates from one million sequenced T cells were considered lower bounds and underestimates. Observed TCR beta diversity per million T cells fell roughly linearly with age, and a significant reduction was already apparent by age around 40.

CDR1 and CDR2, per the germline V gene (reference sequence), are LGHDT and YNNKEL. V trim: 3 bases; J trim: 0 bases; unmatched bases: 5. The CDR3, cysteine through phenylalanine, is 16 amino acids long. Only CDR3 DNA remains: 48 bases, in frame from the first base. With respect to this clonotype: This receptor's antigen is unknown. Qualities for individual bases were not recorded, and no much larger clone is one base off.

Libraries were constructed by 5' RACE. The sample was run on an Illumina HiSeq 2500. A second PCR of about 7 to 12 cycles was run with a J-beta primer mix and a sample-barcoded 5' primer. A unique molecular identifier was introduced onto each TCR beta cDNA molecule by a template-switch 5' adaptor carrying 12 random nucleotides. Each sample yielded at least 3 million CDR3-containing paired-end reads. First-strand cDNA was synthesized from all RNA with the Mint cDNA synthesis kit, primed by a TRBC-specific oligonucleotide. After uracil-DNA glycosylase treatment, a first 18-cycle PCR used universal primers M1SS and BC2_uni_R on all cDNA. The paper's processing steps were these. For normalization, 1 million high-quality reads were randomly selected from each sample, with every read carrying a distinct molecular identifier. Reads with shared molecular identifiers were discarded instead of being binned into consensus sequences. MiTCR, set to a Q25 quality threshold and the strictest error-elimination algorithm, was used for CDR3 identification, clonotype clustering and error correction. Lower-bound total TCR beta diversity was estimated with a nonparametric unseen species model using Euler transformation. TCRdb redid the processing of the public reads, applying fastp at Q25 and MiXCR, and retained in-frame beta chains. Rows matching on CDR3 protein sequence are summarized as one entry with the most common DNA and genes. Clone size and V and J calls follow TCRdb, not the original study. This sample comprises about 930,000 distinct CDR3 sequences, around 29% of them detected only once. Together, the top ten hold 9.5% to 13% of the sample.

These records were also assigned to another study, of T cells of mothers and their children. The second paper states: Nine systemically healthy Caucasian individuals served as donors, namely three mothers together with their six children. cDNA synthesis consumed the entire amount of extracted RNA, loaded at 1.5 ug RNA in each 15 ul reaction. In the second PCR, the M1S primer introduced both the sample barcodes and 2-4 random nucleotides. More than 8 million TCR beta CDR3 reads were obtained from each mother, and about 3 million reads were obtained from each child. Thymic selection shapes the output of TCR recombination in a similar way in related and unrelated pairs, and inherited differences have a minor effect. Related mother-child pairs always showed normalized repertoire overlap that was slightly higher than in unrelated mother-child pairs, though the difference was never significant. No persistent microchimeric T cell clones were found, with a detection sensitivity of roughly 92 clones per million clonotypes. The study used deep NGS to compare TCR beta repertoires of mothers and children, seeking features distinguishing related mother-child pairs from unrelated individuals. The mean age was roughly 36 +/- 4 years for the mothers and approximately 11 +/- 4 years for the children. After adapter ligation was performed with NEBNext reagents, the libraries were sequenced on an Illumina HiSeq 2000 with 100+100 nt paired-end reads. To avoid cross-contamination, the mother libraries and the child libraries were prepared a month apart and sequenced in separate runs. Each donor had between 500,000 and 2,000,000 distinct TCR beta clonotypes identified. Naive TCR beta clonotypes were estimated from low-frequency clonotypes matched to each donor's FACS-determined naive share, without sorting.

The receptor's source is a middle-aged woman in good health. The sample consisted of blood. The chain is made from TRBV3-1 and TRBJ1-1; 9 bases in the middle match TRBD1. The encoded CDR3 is CASSHGTGLMNTEAFF. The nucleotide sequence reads TGTGCCAGCAGCCATGGGACAGGGCTAATGAACACTGAAGCTTTCTTT.